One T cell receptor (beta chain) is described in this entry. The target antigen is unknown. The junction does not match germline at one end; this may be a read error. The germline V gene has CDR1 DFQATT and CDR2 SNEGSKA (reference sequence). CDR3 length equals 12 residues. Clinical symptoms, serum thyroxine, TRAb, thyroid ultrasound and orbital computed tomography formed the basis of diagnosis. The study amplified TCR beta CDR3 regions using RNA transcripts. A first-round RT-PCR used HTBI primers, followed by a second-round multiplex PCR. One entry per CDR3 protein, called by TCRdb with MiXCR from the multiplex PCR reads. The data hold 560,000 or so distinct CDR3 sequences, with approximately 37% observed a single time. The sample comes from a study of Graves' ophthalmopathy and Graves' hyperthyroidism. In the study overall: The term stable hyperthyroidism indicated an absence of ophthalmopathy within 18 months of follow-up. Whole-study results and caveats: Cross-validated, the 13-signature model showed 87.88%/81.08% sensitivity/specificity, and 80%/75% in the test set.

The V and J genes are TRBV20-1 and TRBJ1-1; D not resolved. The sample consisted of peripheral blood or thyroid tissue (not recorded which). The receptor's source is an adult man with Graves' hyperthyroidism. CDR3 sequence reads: CGANRGDTEAFF. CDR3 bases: TGCGGTGCTAACAGAGGCGACACTGAAGCTTTCTTT.